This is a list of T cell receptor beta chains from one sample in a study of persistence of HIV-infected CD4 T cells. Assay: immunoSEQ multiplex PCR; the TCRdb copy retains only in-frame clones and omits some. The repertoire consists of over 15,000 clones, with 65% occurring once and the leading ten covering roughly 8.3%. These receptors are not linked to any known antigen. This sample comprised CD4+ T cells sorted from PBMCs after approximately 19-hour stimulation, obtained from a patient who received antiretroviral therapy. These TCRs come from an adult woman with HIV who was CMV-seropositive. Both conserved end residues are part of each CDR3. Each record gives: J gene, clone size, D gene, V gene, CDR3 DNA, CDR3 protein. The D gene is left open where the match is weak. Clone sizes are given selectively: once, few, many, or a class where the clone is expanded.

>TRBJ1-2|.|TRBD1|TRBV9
TGTGCCAGCAGCTTACTAGGGACAGAGGTATTAGGCTATGGCTACACCTTC
CASSLLGTEVLGYGYTF
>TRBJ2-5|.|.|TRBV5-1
TGCACCAGCAGATTACTGGCCGGGGGATCGGGCGAGACCCAGTACTTC
CTSRLLAGGSGETQYF
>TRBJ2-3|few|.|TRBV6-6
TGTGCCAGCAGTTACTCGACCGGGACGGAGACGCAGTATTTT
CASSYSTGTETQYF
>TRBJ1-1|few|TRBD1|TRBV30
TGTGCCTGGACCATGGGACAGCCTAACACTGAAGCTTTCTTT
CAWTMGQPNTEAFF
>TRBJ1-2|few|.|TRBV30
TGTGCCTGGAGTGGGGAGGGGAAATGGGGAGGCTACACCTTC
CAWSGEGKWGGYTF
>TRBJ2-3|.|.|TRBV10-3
TGTGCCATCAGTGAGTCGAAATCCCGAACTAGCACAGATACGCAGTATTTT
CAISESKSRTSTDTQYF
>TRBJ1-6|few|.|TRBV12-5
TGTGCTAGTGCTCCGTCCGGGGGTAATTCACCCCTCCACTTT
CASAPSGGNSPLHF
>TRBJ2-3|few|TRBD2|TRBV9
TGTGCCAGCAGCGTAGGGAGCGGGGGATCAGATACGCAGTATTTT
CASSVGSGGSDTQYF
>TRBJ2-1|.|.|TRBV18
TGTGCCAGCTCACCCCGGGGTCTCCGGAGCAATGAGCAGTTCTTC
CASSPRGLRSNEQFF
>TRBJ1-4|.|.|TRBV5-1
TGCGCCAGCAAGATGGCAACTAATGAAAAACTGTTTTTT
CASKMATNEKLFF
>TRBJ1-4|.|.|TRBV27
TGTGCCAGCAGTTTAATAGGGGATCGGGAAAAACTGTTTTTT
CASSLIGDREKLFF